This is a list of T cell receptor beta chains from one sample in a study of memory B cells and T cells in multiple sclerosis. The antigens these receptors bind are not known. Libraries were prepared by immunoSEQ multiplex PCR; TCRdb keeps only in-frame clonotypes and omits some of them. This sample has 46,000 or so clones, with about four fifths found just once. The sequencing sample was made of PBMCs from blood kept in culture. Receptor source: a human donor with multiple sclerosis. The CDR3 runs from the conserved cysteine through the conserved F or W. Fields, in order: V gene, J gene, clone size, D gene, CDR3 DNA, CDR3 protein. A D gene is named only where the DNA matches it firmly. Clone size is given for some rows only: seen once, a few or many times, or a class if the clone is expanded.

v_gene: TRBV11-1
j_gene: TRBJ2-5
abundance: NA
d_gene: NA
CDR3nt: TGTGCCAGCAGCGTCCGAGTAGCTGAATTACAAGAGACCCAGTACTTC
CDR3aa: CASSVRVAELQETQYF

v_gene: TRBV25-1
j_gene: TRBJ2-2
abundance: NA
d_gene: NA
CDR3nt: TGTGCCAGCAGTGAATTAGGGGGGCGCGGTACCGGGGAGCTGTTTTTT
CDR3aa: CASSELGGRGTGELFF

v_gene: TRBV5-1
j_gene: TRBJ2-2
abundance: once
d_gene: NA
CDR3nt: TGCGCCAGCAGCCAGGACAGGAACACCGGGGAGCTGTTTTTT
CDR3aa: CASSQDRNTGELFF

v_gene: TRBV5-6
j_gene: TRBJ2-5
abundance: NA
d_gene: TRBD1
CDR3nt: TGTGCCAGCAGCGTTGACAGGGGGCATTGGGAGACCCAGTACTTC
CDR3aa: CASSVDRGHWETQYF

v_gene: TRBV13
j_gene: TRBJ1-4
abundance: NA
d_gene: TRBD1
CDR3nt: TGTGCCAGCAGCTTAGGCCGGGACAGGGGCGAAAAACTGTTTTTT
CDR3aa: CASSLGRDRGEKLFF

v_gene: TRBV18
j_gene: TRBJ1-1
abundance: NA
d_gene: TRBD1
CDR3nt: TGTGCCAGCTCACCACCGTCCGGTCAGGGGGGAGCTTTCTTT
CDR3aa: CASSPPSGQGGAFF

v_gene: TRBV6-6
j_gene: TRBJ2-7
abundance: NA
d_gene: TRBD1
CDR3nt: TGTGCCAGCAGTCACGGGACAGGGACCTACGAGCAGTACTTC
CDR3aa: CASSHGTGTYEQYF

v_gene: TRBV7-3
j_gene: TRBJ2-5
abundance: NA
d_gene: NA
CDR3nt: TGTGCCAGCAGCCCAACTGGATCCCAAGAGACCCAGTACTTC
CDR3aa: CASSPTGSQETQYF

v_gene: TRBV9
j_gene: TRBJ1-1
abundance: NA
d_gene: NA
CDR3nt: TGTGCCAGCAGCCCAACGGGCATCGAGGTAAGAAACACTGAAGCTTTCTTT
CDR3aa: CASSPTGIEVRNTEAFF

v_gene: TRBV11-2
j_gene: TRBJ2-4
abundance: NA
d_gene: NA
CDR3nt: TGTGCCAGCAGCCACAGCCCATCGATAGCCAAAAACATTCAGTACTTC
CDR3aa: CASSHSPSIAKNIQYF

v_gene: TRBV7-3
j_gene: TRBJ2-1
abundance: NA
d_gene: NA
CDR3nt: TGTGCCAGCAGACAGGGCAGCCCCTACAATGAGCAGTTCTTC
CDR3aa: CASRQGSPYNEQFF

v_gene: TRBV19
j_gene: TRBJ1-1
abundance: NA
d_gene: NA
CDR3nt: TGTGCCAGTAGTATGGGGGTTGGGTTGAACACTGAAGCTTTCTTT
CDR3aa: CASSMGVGLNTEAFF

v_gene: TRBV19
j_gene: TRBJ2-7
abundance: NA
d_gene: TRBD2
CDR3nt: TGTGCCAGTAGTATAGGACTAGCGGGGGTCTACGAGCAGTACTTC
CDR3aa: CASSIGLAGVYEQYF

v_gene: TRBV9
j_gene: TRBJ1-1
abundance: NA
d_gene: TRBD1
CDR3nt: TGTGCCAGCCGAGGGATGGGACAGGGGAACACTGAAGCTTTCTTT
CDR3aa: CASRGMGQGNTEAFF

v_gene: TRBV5-1
j_gene: TRBJ2-1
abundance: NA
d_gene: TRBD2
CDR3nt: TGCGCCAGCAGCACAGATCTAGCGGGGACCAACAATGAGCAGTTCTTC
CDR3aa: CASSTDLAGTNNEQFF

v_gene: TRBV5-8
j_gene: TRBJ1-5
abundance: NA
d_gene: TRBD1
CDR3nt: TGTGCCAGCAGCTTACAGGGGGATCAGCCCCAGCATTTT
CDR3aa: CASSLQGDQPQHF

v_gene: TRBV7-6
j_gene: TRBJ1-1
abundance: once
d_gene: NA
CDR3nt: TGTGCCAGCAGCTTAGTGCCTCTCCCCGTAGGGACTAAGATGAACACTGAAGCTTTCTTT
CDR3aa: CASSLVPLPVGTKMNTEAFF

v_gene: TRBV6-1
j_gene: TRBJ2-7
abundance: NA
d_gene: NA
CDR3nt: TGTGCCAGCAGTGCACATGGGGGGATCGAGCAGTACTTC
CDR3aa: CASSAHGGIEQYF

v_gene: TRBV30
j_gene: TRBJ2-2
abundance: NA
d_gene: NA
CDR3nt: TGTGCCTGGAACACCTTTGGCACTGGGGAGCTGTTTTTT
CDR3aa: CAWNTFGTGELFF

v_gene: TRBV7-2
j_gene: TRBJ2-7
abundance: NA
d_gene: TRBD2
CDR3nt: TGTGCCAGTACTAGCGGGGGGGCCTCCTACGAGCAGTACTTC
CDR3aa: CASTSGGASYEQYF

v_gene: TRBV28
j_gene: TRBJ2-3
abundance: NA
d_gene: TRBD2
CDR3nt: TGTGCCAGTCGGGGGGTAAGCACAGATACGCAGTATTTT
CDR3aa: CASRGVSTDTQYF

v_gene: TRBV6-6
j_gene: TRBJ2-7
abundance: NA
d_gene: NA
CDR3nt: TGTGCCAGCAGTTACTCACCCAGGGCGTACGAGCAGTACTTC
CDR3aa: CASSYSPRAYEQYF

v_gene: TRBV5-6
j_gene: TRBJ2-7
abundance: NA
d_gene: NA
CDR3nt: TGTGCCAGCAGTACCACCTACGAGCAGTACTTC
CDR3aa: CASSTTYEQYF

v_gene: TRBV9
j_gene: TRBJ1-5
abundance: NA
d_gene: NA
CDR3nt: TGTGCCAGCAGCGTAGGCGCTAATAGCAATCAGCCCCAGCATTTT
CDR3aa: CASSVGANSNQPQHF

v_gene: TRBV7-9
j_gene: TRBJ1-2
abundance: NA
d_gene: TRBD1
CDR3nt: TGTGCCAGCAGCTTAGGAGGACAGGGGAACTATGGCTACACCTTC
CDR3aa: CASSLGGQGNYGYTF